The clone carrying this T cell receptor beta chain was recorded at least ten times. This CDR3 region has 13 residues. Germline V CDR1 and CDR2: SQVTM, ANQGSEA. V lost 7 bases and J 1 base, leaving 13 bases between the germline ends. This entry belongs to a study of quantifying T cell responses using KT2 cells. Study details: TCR alpha and beta constant-region primers primed reverse transcription of RNA. Under optimum conditions, T4 ligation efficiency was estimated at more than 8.5%.

The cDNA 3' end received a ligated oligonucleotide with a UMI. First-round PCR used 3 to 4 cycles and beta primers RC1.1 and RC1.2 covering TRBC1 and TRBC2. TCRdb independently ran MiXCR on the UMI-ligation and nested PCR reads; one entry per CDR3 protein. This sample has 25,000 to 40,000 distinct CDR3 sequences, with 10% found just once. Unfractionated PBMC were spiked with known numbers of KT2 clone cells. This receptor was obtained from a human donor. This chain connects TRBV29-1 to TRBJ1-1, with D possibly matching TRBD1 (5 bases). What was sequenced was PBMCs spiked with cells of the T cell clone KT2. The CDR3 region is CSAGGASNTEAFF. In DNA form, the CDR3 reads TGCAGCGCCGGAGGGGCGTCGAACACTGAAGCTTTCTTT. Together with reference TRBV29-1 and TRBJ1-1, the CDR3 gives the full variable domain: SAVISQKPSRDICQRGTSLTIQCQVDSQVTMMFWYRQQPGQSLTLIATANQGSEATYESGFVIDKFPISRPNLTFSTLTVSNMSPEDSSIYLCSAGGASNTEAFFGQGTRLTVV.